Detailed here is one TCR beta chain. This CDR3 spans 11 amino acids. Germline CDR1 is SEHNR and CDR2 is FQNEAQ (reference sequence). V was cut by 5 bases and J by 7 bases, with 6 bases left in between. The authors' processing: Reference gene primer amplification in the assay estimated nucleated cell counts. The method was immunoSEQ multiplex PCR; TCRdb's version includes in-frame clones alone and lacks a portion of them. Clonal size and the V and J genes are those of that table, whereas D and trimming came from the DNA. The sample lists approximately 250,000 clones, 80% to 95% occurring once. This sample was included in a study of blood T cell repertoires in COVID-19. As for the study in general: From T cells, B-cell-depleted T cells, or PBMCs came the material, which was cDNA or gDNA.

Sample: peripheral blood. The clonotype comes from a man aged 30 to 45 with COVID-19, enrolled during active disease. This chain joins TRBV7-9 and TRBJ2-1, with D unclear. CDR3 DNA: TGTGCCAGCAGCGGCCGAAATGAGCAGTTCTTC. It encodes CASSGRNEQFF.